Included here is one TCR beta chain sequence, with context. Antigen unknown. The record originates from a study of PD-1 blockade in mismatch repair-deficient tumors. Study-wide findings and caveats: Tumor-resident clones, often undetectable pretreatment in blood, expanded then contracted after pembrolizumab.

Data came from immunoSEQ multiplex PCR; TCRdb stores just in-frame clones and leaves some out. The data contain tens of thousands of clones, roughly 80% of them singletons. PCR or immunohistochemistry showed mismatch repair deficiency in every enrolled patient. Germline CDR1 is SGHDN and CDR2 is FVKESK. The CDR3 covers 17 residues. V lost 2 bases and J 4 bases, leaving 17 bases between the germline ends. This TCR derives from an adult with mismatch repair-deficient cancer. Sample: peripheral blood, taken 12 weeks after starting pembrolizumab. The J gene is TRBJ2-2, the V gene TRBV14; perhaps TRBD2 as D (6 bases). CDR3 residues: CASSQLDFGRGTGELFF. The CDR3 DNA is TGTGCCAGCAGCCAATTGGATTTCGGGCGGGGCACCGGGGAGCTGTTTTTT.